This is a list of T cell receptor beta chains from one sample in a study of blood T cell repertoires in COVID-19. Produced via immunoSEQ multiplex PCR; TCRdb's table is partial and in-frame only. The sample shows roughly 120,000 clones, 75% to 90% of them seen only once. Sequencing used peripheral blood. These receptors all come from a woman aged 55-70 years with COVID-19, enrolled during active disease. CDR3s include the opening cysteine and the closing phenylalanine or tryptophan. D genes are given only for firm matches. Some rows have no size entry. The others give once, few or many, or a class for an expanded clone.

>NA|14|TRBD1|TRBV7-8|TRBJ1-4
TGTGCCAGCAGCCGGGACAGGGGGAGTGAAAAACTGTTTTTT
CASSRDRGSEKLFF
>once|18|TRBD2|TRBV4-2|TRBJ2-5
TGTGCCAGCAGCCACTCGCCTTCAGGGACTAGCGGGGAAGAGACCCAGTACTTC
CASSHSPSGTSGEETQYF
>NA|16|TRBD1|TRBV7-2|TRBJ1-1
TGTGCCAGCAGCTTAGTCAAGGGGGCCGGGAACACTGAAGCTTTCTTT
CASSLVKGAGNTEAFF
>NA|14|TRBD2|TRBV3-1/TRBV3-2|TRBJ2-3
TGTGCCAGCAGCCAACAGCTAGCGGGAGATACGCAGTATTTT
CASSQQLAGDTQYF
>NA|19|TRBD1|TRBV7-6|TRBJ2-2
TGTGCCAGCAGCTTAGCCGGGACAGGGGAACCCCCTTACGCCGGGGAGCTGTTTTTT
CASSLAGTGEPPYAGELFF
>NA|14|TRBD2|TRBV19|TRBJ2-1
TGTGCCAGTGCCCCCGGGACTAGCAATTCAGGGCAGTTCTTC
CASAPGTSNSGQFF
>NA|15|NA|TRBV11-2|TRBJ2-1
TGTGCCAGCAGTTCCGACGGAAGGGGGGGCAATGAGCAGTTCTTC
CASSSDGRGGNEQFF
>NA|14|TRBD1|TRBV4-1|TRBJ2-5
TGCGCCACCAGCCCAAAAACAGGGGGAGAGACCCAGTACTTC
CATSPKTGGETQYF
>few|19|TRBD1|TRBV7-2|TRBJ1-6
TGTGCCAGCAGCTTAGTGGTTCAGGGTAGGGACAGAAAAAATTCACCCCTCCACTTT
CASSLVVQGRDRKNSPLHF
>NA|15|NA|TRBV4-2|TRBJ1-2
TGTGCCAGCAGCCAACCCACAGCTCCGAACTATGGCTACACCTTC
CASSQPTAPNYGYTF
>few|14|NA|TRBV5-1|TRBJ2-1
TGCGCCAGCAGCTTGGAACGGGACTACAATGAGCAGTTCTTC
CASSLERDYNEQFF
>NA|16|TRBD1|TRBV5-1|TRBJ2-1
TGCGCCAGCAGTTGGCTGAGACAGGGCGGGTACAATGAGCAGTTCTTC
CASSWLRQGGYNEQFF
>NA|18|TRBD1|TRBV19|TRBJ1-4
TGTGCCAGTAGTACCAGACGGGCACAGGGGGCGGTGGGTGAAAAACTGTTTTTT
CASSTRRAQGAVGEKLFF
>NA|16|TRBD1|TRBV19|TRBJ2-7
TGTGCCAGTAGTACCCTCCCCGGGACAGAGTTCGGCGAGCAGTACTTC
CASSTLPGTEFGEQYF
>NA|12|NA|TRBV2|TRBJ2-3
TGTGCCAGCAGTGAACAAACAGATACGCAGTATTTT
CASSEQTDTQYF
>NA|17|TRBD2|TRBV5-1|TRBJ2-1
TGCGCCAGCAGTAATATACTAGCGGGGGGGCCTTACAATGAGCAGTTCTTC
CASSNILAGGPYNEQFF
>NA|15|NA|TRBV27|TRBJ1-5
TGTGCCAGCAGTCTCCTGTGGGGAGGAGGTCAGCCCCAGCATTTT
CASSLLWGGGQPQHF
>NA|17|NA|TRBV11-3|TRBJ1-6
TGTGCCAGCAGCTTACTGTCTTGTCCTGTTTATAATTCACCCCTCCACTTT
CASSLLSCPVYNSPLHF
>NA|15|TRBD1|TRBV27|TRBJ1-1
TGTGCCAGCAGTCCGGGACAGGGAAGGGGCACTGAAGCTTTCTTT
CASSPGQGRGTEAFF
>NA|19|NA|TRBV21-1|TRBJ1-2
TGTGCCAGCAGCAAAGGTAAACGGCCTAGAGGATGTCCTAACTATGGCTACACCTTC
CASSKGKRPRGCPNYGYTF
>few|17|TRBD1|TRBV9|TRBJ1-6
TGTGCCAGCAGCCGCGGGACAGGGGAAGGGGATAATTCACCCCTCCACTTT
CASSRGTGEGDNSPLHF
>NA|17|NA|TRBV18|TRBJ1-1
TGTGCCAGCTCACCAGTCCCCTGGACAGAAAAGAACACTGAAGCTTTCTTT
CASSPVPWTEKNTEAFF
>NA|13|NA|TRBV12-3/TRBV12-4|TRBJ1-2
TGTGCCAGCAGTTGGGGGACATTTGCCGGCTACACCTTC
CASSWGTFAGYTF
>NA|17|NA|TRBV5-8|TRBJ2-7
TGTGCCAGCAGCTTCTACTTCGGGGAGTCCGGTCTCTACGAGCAGTACTTC
CASSFYFGESGLYEQYF
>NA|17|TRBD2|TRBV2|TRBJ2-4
TGTGCCAGCAGTGAAGCGCGGGGGAGCGCGATACAAAACATTCAGTACTTC
CASSEARGSAIQNIQYF
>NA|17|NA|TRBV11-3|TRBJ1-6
TGTGCCAGCAGCTTACCTTCTGTTGCAGGGCGTAATTCACCCCTCCACTTT
CASSLPSVAGRNSPLHF
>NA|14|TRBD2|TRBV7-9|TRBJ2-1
TGTGCCAGCAGCTTGACTAGCGGATACAATGAGCAGTTCTTC
CASSLTSGYNEQFF
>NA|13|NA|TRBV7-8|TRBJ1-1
TGTGCCAGCAGCCCACTCAGGGGCTCTGAAGCTTTCTTT
CASSPLRGSEAFF
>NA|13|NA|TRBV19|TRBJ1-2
TGTGCCAGTAGTCCCAAGCCCGGTAACGGCTACACCTTC
CASSPKPGNGYTF
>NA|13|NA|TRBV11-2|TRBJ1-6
TGTGCCAGCAGCACAGGGCAAGGTTCACCCCTCCACTTT
CASSTGQGSPLHF
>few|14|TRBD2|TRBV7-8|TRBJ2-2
TGTGCCAGCAGCTTAGTGGGGGGGACCGGGGAGCTGTTTTTT
CASSLVGGTGELFF
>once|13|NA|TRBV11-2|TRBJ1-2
TGTGCCAGCAGCTTAGAGGGCAGTTTGGGGCCGGCCTTC
CASSLEGSLGPAF
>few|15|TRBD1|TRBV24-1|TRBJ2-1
TGTGCCACCAGTGAACGACAGGGGGACTACAATGAGCAGTTCTTC
CATSERQGDYNEQFF
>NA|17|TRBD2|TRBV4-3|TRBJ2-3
TGCGCCAGCAGCTTCTCTGGACTAGCGGGGTACACAGATACGCAGTATTTT
CASSFSGLAGYTDTQYF
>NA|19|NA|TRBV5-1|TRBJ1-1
TGCGCCAGCAGCTTGTTGGGCCTCCCCGTTGGACAGTGGGGCACTGAAGCTTTCTTT
CASSLLGLPVGQWGTEAFF
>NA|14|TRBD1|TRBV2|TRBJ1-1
TGTGCCAGCAGTTGGGACAGCCTGAACACTGAAGCTTTCTTT
CASSWDSLNTEAFF
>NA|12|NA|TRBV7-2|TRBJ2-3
TGTGCCAGCAGCTCGGCGAGGGATACGCAGTATTTT
CASSSARDTQYF
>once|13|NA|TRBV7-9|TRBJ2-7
TGTGCCAGCAGACGTAATACAGATTACGAGCAGTACTTC
CASRRNTDYEQYF
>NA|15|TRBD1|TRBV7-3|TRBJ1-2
TGTGCCAGCAACGCAGACGGACAGGGCGACGAAGGCTACACCTTC
CASNADGQGDEGYTF
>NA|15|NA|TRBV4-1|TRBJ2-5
TGCGCCAGCAGCCAAGATTTTTACGAGGTAGAGACCCAGTACTTC
CASSQDFYEVETQYF
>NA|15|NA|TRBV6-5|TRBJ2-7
TGTGCCAGCAGTTACCTCGCTTGGACAATCGTCGAGCAGTACTTC
CASSYLAWTIVEQYF